This record looks at one T cell receptor beta chain sequence and its context. Antigen specificity is unknown. The CDR3 is 15 residues long. Trimming stripped 0 bases from V and 3 bases from J, with 12 bases between. Germline lookup yields CDR1 LGHNA and CDR2 YSLEER. This record comes from a study of cytomegalovirus exposure and HLA in healthy donors. Study-wide points: The authors assumed roughly uniform sequencing depth across donors for presence/absence analyses.

Primers for the PCR totalled 60 Vbeta and 13 Jbeta. Some clones are missing from TCRdb's copy, which holds only in-frame ones; the method was immunoSEQ multiplex PCR. Altogether 150,000 to 200,000 clones are present, roughly 78% being singletons, with the ten largest covering 4.4%. This chain connects TRBV4-3 to TRBJ2-7; D might be TRBD2 (6 bases). The receptor's source is a woman aged 25 to 39 in good health and CMV-seropositive. The sample taken for sequencing was PBMCs. CDR3: CASSQDRRVDYEQYF. The CDR3 nucleotides are TGCGCCAGCAGCCAAGACCGGAGGGTTGACTACGAGCAGTACTTC.